What follows are 3 T cell receptor beta chains derived from one specimen sequenced in a study of CD8 T cells in ankylosing spondylitis. TCRdb redid the calling of the 5' RACE reads with MiXCR, one entry per CDR3 protein. The sample has 300,000 to 350,000 distinct CDR3 sequences, 20% to 25% seen once. Sequencing was performed on blood, either unsorted or a sorted T cell fraction (not recorded which). The receptors stem from a female donor with ankylosing spondylitis or in good health (not recorded which).

Only a few counts were recorded for this clonotype. The chain joins TRBV5-1 to TRBJ2-3; 8 bases match TRBD1. Trimming removed 0 bases from V and 2 bases from J; junction bases left unmatched: 2. This CDR3 comprises 15 residues. In germline, CDR1 is SGHRS, CDR2 YFSETQ. For the CDR3, the DNA is TGCGCCAGCAGCTTGGAGGACAGGGCCACAGATACGCAGTATTTT. It encodes CASSLEDRATDTQYF.

Only a few counts were recorded for this clonotype. This sequence joins TRBV6-5 and TRBJ2-7; tentatively, D is TRBD2 (6 bases). The ends were cut back, 2 bases at V and 5 bases at J, with 13 bases in the middle. The CDR3 totals 14 residues. Germline V gives CDR1 MNHEY, CDR2 SVGAGI. The CDR3 DNA sequence: TGTGCCAGCAGTTACGGGACTGGCCGAGACGAGCAGTACTTC. Translating it yields CASSYGTGRDEQYF.

This clonotype appeared a few times. J is TRBJ2-5 and V is TRBV9, with 9 positions matching TRBD2. The trim removed 3 bases at V and 5 bases at J, leaving 11 bases unmatched. This CDR3 has 16 amino acids. In germline, CDR1 is SGDLS, CDR2 YYNGEE. In DNA form, the CDR3 reads TGTGCCAGCAGCGCCCGACTAGCGGAAGGACAGGAGACCCAGTACTTC. Protein product: CASSARLAEGQETQYF.